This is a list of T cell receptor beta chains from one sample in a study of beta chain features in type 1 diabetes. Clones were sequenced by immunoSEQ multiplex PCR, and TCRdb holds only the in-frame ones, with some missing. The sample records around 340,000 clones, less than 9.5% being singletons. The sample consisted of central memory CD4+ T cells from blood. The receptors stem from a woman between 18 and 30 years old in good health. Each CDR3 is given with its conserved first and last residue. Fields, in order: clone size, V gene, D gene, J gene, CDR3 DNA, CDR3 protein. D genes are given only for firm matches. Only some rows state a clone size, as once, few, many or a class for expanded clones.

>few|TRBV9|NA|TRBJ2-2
TGTGCCAGCAGCGTCGATGGGGCCGGAGGCACCGGGGAGCTGTTTTTT
CASSVDGAGGTGELFF
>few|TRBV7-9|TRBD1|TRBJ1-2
TGTGCCAGCAGCTCAGGGACAGCCAGCCTCTTC
CASSSGTASLF
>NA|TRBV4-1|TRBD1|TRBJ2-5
TGCGCCAGCAGCCAAGATGAATCGGGACAGTTACAAGAGACCCAGTACTTC
CASSQDESGQLQETQYF
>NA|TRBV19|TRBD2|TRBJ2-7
TGTGCCAGTAAAAGTAGTGGGCCGGGACTAGCGATCTCCAAGCCCTACGAGCAGTACTTC
CASKSSGPGLAISKPYEQYF
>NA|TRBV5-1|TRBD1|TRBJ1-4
TGCGCCAGCACCCGGACAGGAGGGGCTGAAAAACTGTTTTTT
CASTRTGGAEKLFF
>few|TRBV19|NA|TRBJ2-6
TGTGCCAGTAGTATGATTTCCGTAGGGTCTGGGGCCAACGTCCTGACTTTC
CASSMISVGSGANVLTF
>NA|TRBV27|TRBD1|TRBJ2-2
TGTGCCAGCAGTAAAATTGGGACAGGGATTCGTACCGGGGAGCTGTTTTTT
CASSKIGTGIRTGELFF
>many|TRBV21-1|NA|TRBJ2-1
TGTGCCAGCAGCAACAGCTCCTACAATGAGCAGTTCTTC
CASSNSSYNEQFF
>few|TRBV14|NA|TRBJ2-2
TGTGCCAGCAGCCAGTGGTACTCCGCGGGGCTAACCGGGGAGCTGTTTTTT
CASSQWYSAGLTGELFF
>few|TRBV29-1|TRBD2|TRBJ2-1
TGCAGCGTTTCCTCTAGCGGGACCGAGCAGTTCTTC
CSVSSSGTEQFF
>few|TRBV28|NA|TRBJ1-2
TGTGCCAGCAGCCTTGGCAGGGGCTATGGCTACACCTTC
CASSLGRGYGYTF
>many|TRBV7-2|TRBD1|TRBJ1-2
TGTGCCAGCAGCTTAGGACAGGGAACCTATGGCTACACCTTC
CASSLGQGTYGYTF
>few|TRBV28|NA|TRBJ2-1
TGTGCCAGCAAAAGTTCGGAGTCTGAGCAGTTCTTC
CASKSSESEQFF
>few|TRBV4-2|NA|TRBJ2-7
TGTGCCAGCAGCCAAGAGCAGGGTTACTGGAAAGAGCAGTACTTC
CASSQEQGYWKEQYF
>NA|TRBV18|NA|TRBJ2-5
TGTGCCAGCTCCTCGTACCAAGAGACCCAGTACTTC
CASSSYQETQYF
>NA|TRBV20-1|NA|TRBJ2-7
TGCAGTGCACACGGGATGGGCGAGCAGTACTTC
CSAHGMGEQYF
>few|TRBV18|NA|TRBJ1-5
TGTGCCAGCTCACCTGCGGTCAACCAGCCCCAGCATTTT
CASSPAVNQPQHF